The 27 T cell receptor beta chains reported below all come from one sample, sequenced in a study of cytomegalovirus exposure and HLA in healthy donors (dated by TCRdb to about 2017). The library relied on the immunoSEQ multiplex PCR assay. A mixture of 60 forward primers for TCR Vbeta segments and 13 reverse primers for TCR Jbeta segments was used in the multiplex PCR. TCRdb obtained this table from immuneACCESS and retained in-frame rearrangements with V and J assigned. These tables miss some clones; where compared with another copy, unresolved V genes account for less than half of the shortfall, and the remainder is unexplained. The sample yields about 160,000 clones; over 70% were counted once. The top ten clonotypes cover 0.95% to 1.5% of the sample. The sequenced sample was PBMCs. Source of these receptors: a boy aged 2 to 9 in good health and CMV-seronegative.

The V call is TRBV6-5, the J call TRBJ2-2; no clear D gene. Germline loops: CDR1 MNHEY, CDR2 SVGAGI. Deletions cut 4 bases from V and 2 bases from J, with 5 bases between. The CDR3 contains 13 residues. The CDR3 reads CASSSTNTGELFF. The CDR3 DNA is TGTGCCAGCAGTTCCACTAACACCGGGGAGCTGTTTTTT.

The chain couples TRBV4-1 to TRBJ2-7, with TRBD1 identical over 7 bases. Germline V gene data show CDR1 as MGHRA and CDR2 as YSYEKL. With V trimmed by 2 bases and J by 0 bases, 4 bases remained unmatched. CDR3 length: 15 amino acids. The CDR3 sequence is CASSQTGDPSYEQYF. The CDR3, as DNA: TGCGCCAGCAGCCAAACAGGGGATCCCTCCTACGAGCAGTACTTC.

The chain combines TRBV11-2 with TRBJ2-2; the D is unclear. V lost 4 bases and J 6 bases, leaving 9 bases between the germline ends. The CDR3 is 13 residues long. Germline V gene sequence: CDR1 SGHAT, CDR2 FQNNGV. The CDR3 DNA reads as TGTGCCAGCAGCTACGACTTGGCCGGGGAGCTGTTTTTT. It codes for CASSYDLAGELFF.

This chain links TRBV29-1 with TRBJ2-3; no clear D. The CDR3 is 11 amino acids. V dropped 4 bases and J dropped 4 bases, with 6 bases sitting between them. Germline values: CDR1 SQVTM, CDR2 ANQGSEA. CDR3 protein: CSVGPADTQYF. As DNA, the CDR3 is TGCAGCGTTGGTCCCGCAGATACGCAGTATTTT.

V and J are TRBV30 and TRBJ2-7; TRBD1 is a possible D gene (6 bases). The CDR3 contains 13 residues. V was pared by 0 bases and J by 7 bases, with 13 bases between. CDR1 and CDR2 (germline): GTSNPN, SVGIG (reference sequence). The CDR3 coding sequence is TGTGCCTGGAGTGTACAGGGTTGGAAAGAGCAGTACTTC. Translating it yields CAWSVQGWKEQYF. The variable domain in full, completed from reference TRBV30 and TRBJ2-7, reads SQTIHQWPATLVQPVGSPLSLECTVEGTSNPNLYWYRQAAGRGLQLLFYSVGIGQISSEVPQNLSASRPQDRQFILSSKKLLLSDSGFYLCAWSVQGWKEQYFGPGTRLTVT.

This chain links TRBV5-6 with TRBJ1-5; D is perhaps TRBD1 (6 bases). The CDR3 contains 14 residues. The germline CDR1 and CDR2 sequences are SGHDT and YYEEEE. Deletions cut 4 bases from V and 6 bases from J, with 14 bases between. The CDR3 protein is CASSPWGRGQPQHF. The CDR3 bases are TGTGCCAGCAGCCCCTGGGGCAGGGGTCAGCCCCAGCATTTT. The full variable domain, rest sourced from reference TRBV5-6 and TRBJ1-5, is DAGVTQSPTHLIKTRGQQVTLRCSPKSGHDTVSWYQQALGQGPQFIFQYYEEEERQRGNFPDRFSGHQFPNYSSELNVNALLLGDSALYLCASSPWGRGQPQHFGDGTRLSIL.

V usage is TRBV30 and J usage is TRBJ1-2; D uncertain. Germline CDR1 GTSNPN, CDR2 SVGIG (reference sequence). V was cut by 5 bases and J by 7 bases, with 11 bases left in between. The CDR3 consists of 11 residues. The CDR3: CAWGGPGGYTF. In DNA, the CDR3 is TGTGCCTGGGGCGGGCCTGGTGGCTACACCTTC.

V usage is TRBV2 and J usage is TRBJ1-5, with 9 bases fitting TRBD1. Germline lookup yields CDR1 SNHLY and CDR2 FYNNEI. The CDR3 runs 15 residues. The J segment lost 7 bases and the V segment lost 8 bases, leaving 12 bases of the junction unmatched. DNA for the CDR3: TGTGCCAGCGGGACCGGACAGGGGCCCAGCCAGCCCCAGCATTTT. Translated, it gives CASGTGQGPSQPQHF.

This chain connects TRBV18 to TRBJ1-5, with 8 bases aligning to TRBD1. There are 16 residues in the CDR3. V lost 3 bases, J lost 5 bases, and 9 bases stayed unmatched. Per the germline V gene, CDR1 is KGHSH and CDR2 is LQKENI. CDR3 residues: CASSPQGAGIDQPQHF. CDR3 sequence (DNA): TGTGCCAGCTCACCGCAGGGGGCGGGCATCGATCAGCCCCAGCATTTT.

The V and J genes are TRBV11-3 and TRBJ2-3; possibly TRBD2 for D (7 bases). The CDR3 has 15 residues. The germline V and J ends were trimmed by 4 bases and 4 bases, with 15 bases remaining between them. Germline CDR1 and CDR2: SGHNT and YENEEA. CDR3 in amino acids: CASSSGREGADTQYF. CDR3 DNA: TGTGCCAGCAGCTCAGGGAGGGAGGGGGCAGATACGCAGTATTTT.

This sequence joins TRBV27 and TRBJ2-1; D ambiguous. Germline CDR1 and CDR2: MNHEY and SMNVEV (reference sequence). The V end was cut by 5 bases, the J end by 5 bases, with 16 bases between. CDR3 length: 15 residues. Here the CDR3 reads CASSLSRVSDNEQFF. CDR3 nucleotide sequence: TGTGCCAGCAGTCTTTCCCGTGTATCCGACAATGAGCAGTTCTTC.

V usage is TRBV6-5 and J usage is TRBJ1-1; D call uncertain. The V and J ends lost 6 bases and 1 base respectively, with 15 bases between them. This CDR3 has 15 residues. Germline CDR1 and CDR2: MNHEY and SVGAGI. CDR3 sequence reads: CASSPPGVRNTEAFF. CDR3 coding DNA: TGTGCCAGCAGCCCCCCCGGGGTCCGGAACACTGAAGCTTTCTTT.

This clone was counted once. The V and J genes are TRBV9 and TRBJ2-1; perhaps TRBD2 as D (5 bases). CDR3 length equals 13 residues. Per germline, CDR1 SGDLS and CDR2 YYNGEE. V was cut by 4 bases and J by 9 bases, with 14 bases left in between. In nucleotides, the CDR3 is TGTGCCAGCAGCCCCGTCGGGGTGGCTGAGCAGTTCTTC. This gives the protein CASSPVGVAEQFF.

This chain connects TRBV30 to TRBJ2-3; TRBD2 aligns across 7 bases. The CDR3 length is 14 residues. The V gene's germline CDR1 is GTSNPN and CDR2 SVGIG (reference sequence). V shed 4 bases, J shed 2 bases, and the junction held 6 bases outside the gene matches. CDR3 residues: CAWMASGYTDTQYF. The DNA of the CDR3 is TGTGCCTGGATGGCTAGCGGATACACAGATACGCAGTATTTT.

The V call is TRBV19, the J call TRBJ2-3; 8 bases fit TRBD1. Per the germline V gene, CDR1 is LNHDA and CDR2 is SQIVND (reference sequence). The CDR3 has 12 residues. V trimming: 3 bases; J trimming: 8 bases; junction bases outside the gene matches: 1. CDR3 residues: CASSIGQGTQYF. DNA for the CDR3: TGTGCCAGTAGTATCGGACAGGGTACGCAGTATTTT.

This clone was counted only a few times. V gene TRBV5-6 combines with J gene TRBJ2-5, with 8 bases fitting TRBD2. The CDR3 is 17 residues long. The J segment lost 4 bases and the V segment lost 0 bases, leaving 11 bases of the junction unmatched. The V gene's germline CDR1 is SGHDT and CDR2 YYEEEE. CDR3 amino acids: CASSLGGSGSKAETQYF. The CDR3, as DNA: TGTGCCAGCAGCTTGGGGGGAAGCGGGAGTAAAGCAGAGACCCAGTACTTC.

This clone was counted a few times. V and J are TRBV10-2 and TRBJ2-3; D gene ambiguous. Germline CDR1 is WSHSY and CDR2 is SAAADI. V lost 4 bases to trimming and J lost 5 bases, with 13 bases between them. The length of the CDR3 is 14 residues. The CDR3 sequence: CASSGSSVIDTQYF. The CDR3 nucleotides read TGCGCCAGCAGTGGGTCGTCGGTGATAGATACGCAGTATTTT.

The chain employs TRBV7-3 and TRBJ2-3; TRBD2 agrees at 13 bases. With 3 bases clipped from V and 0 bases from J, the junction kept 12 bases outside the gene matches. The length of the CDR3 is 20 residues. In germline, CDR1 is SGHTA, CDR2 FQGTGA. As DNA, the CDR3 is TGTGCCAGCAGCTTGCAGGGGGGACTAGCGGGATCATCCAGCACAGATACGCAGTATTTT. This gives the protein CASSLQGGLAGSSSTDTQYF.

J is TRBJ1-5 and V is TRBV23-1; D remains ambiguous. TRBV23-1 is an ORF for which the function is uncertain. The V end lost 4 bases, the J end lost 11 bases, and 12 bases lay between the germline ends. The CDR3 is 12 amino acids. In nucleotides, the CDR3 is TGCGCCAGCAGTCCTCCTCGGTTGGCCCAGCATTTT. Protein sequence: CASSPPRLAQHF.

Only a few counts were recorded for this clone. Additional DNA sequences in this sample encode the identical CDR3. The chain uses TRBV9 and TRBJ1-2; TRBD1 matches at 7 bases. Per germline, CDR1 SGDLS and CDR2 YYNGEE. V gave up 0 bases and J gave up 2 bases; unmatched junction bases: 13. CDR3 length: 18 amino acids. CDR3: CASSVDHARQGANYGYTF. CDR3 coding DNA: TGTGCCAGCAGCGTAGACCATGCCCGACAGGGAGCCAACTATGGCTACACCTTC.

This clone was seen just once. This chain's CDR3 is CASREQGPSNQPQHF. As DNA, the CDR3 is TGTGCCAGCAGAGAACAGGGGCCTAGCAATCAGCCCCAGCATTTT. The rearrangement joins TRBV6-5 to TRBJ1-5; TRBD1 matches at 7 bases. Germline CDR1 MNHEY, CDR2 SVGAGI. The CDR3 has 15 residues. V lost 6 bases and J lost 0; bases outside the gene matches: 5.

This sequence joins TRBV6-5 and TRBJ2-3; the match to TRBD1 covers 7 bases. V dropped 8 bases and J dropped 3; count of bases not matched to a gene: 5. The germline gives CDR1 MNHEY, CDR2 SVGAGI. This CDR3 comprises 13 residues. The CDR3 DNA follows: TGTGCCAGCCGGGACAGCCTAACAGATACGCAGTATTTT. It codes for CASRDSLTDTQYF.

The rearrangement links TRBV7-2 to TRBJ1-2, with D perhaps TRBD1 (5 bases). The CDR3 runs 15 residues. Trimming cost V 5 bases and J 0 bases, with 13 bases left between them. CDR1 SGHTA and CDR2 FQGNSA come from the germline V gene. DNA for the CDR3: TGTGCCAGCAGCCCACAGGTCCAAGCTAACTATGGCTACACCTTC. Translated, it gives CASSPQVQANYGYTF.

The chain links TRBV9 to TRBJ1-1, with D unresolved. The V gene's germline CDR1 is SGDLS and CDR2 YYNGEE. There are 13 residues in the CDR3. Trimming removed 8 bases from V and 6 bases from J, with 17 bases in between. In DNA form, the CDR3 reads TGTGCCAGATACACCCCCGAAGGAGCTGAAGCTTTCTTT. Residues: CARYTPEGAEAFF.

A few counts support this clone. The chain carries TRBV5-1 and TRBJ1-3; possibly TRBD1 for D (6 bases). Germline CDR1 SGHRS, CDR2 YFSETQ. Trimming took 5 bases from V and 4 from J, leaving 7 bases between them. The CDR3 has 12 amino acids. For the CDR3, the DNA is TGCGCCAGCAGGGGGGCCGGAAACACCATATATTTT. The encoded protein is CASRGAGNTIYF.

In DNA form, the CDR3 reads TGTGCCTGGAGCAACGGAGCGGAGAGGTACAATGAGCAGTTCTTC. Protein product: CAWSNGAERYNEQFF. The V and J genes are TRBV30 and TRBJ2-1; a weak D match, TRBD2 (5 bases). Germline assignment: CDR1 GTSNPN and CDR2 SVGIG (reference sequence). V was trimmed by 3 bases and J by 4 bases, leaving 16 bases between them. This CDR3 is 15 amino acids long.

The chain combines TRBV30 with TRBJ2-2; D unclear. The V end was cut by 2 bases, the J end by 3 bases, with 7 bases between. The CDR3 loop spans 13 amino acids. CDR1 and CDR2 from the germline V gene are GTSNPN and SVGIG (reference sequence). The CDR3 protein is CAWSPSYTGELFF. CDR3 sequence (DNA): TGTGCCTGGAGTCCCTCCTACACCGGGGAGCTGTTTTTT. Filled out from reference TRBV30 and TRBJ2-2, the complete variable domain reads SQTIHQWPATLVQPVGSPLSLECTVEGTSNPNLYWYRQAAGRGLQLLFYSVGIGQISSEVPQNLSASRPQDRQFILSSKKLLLSDSGFYLCAWSPSYTGELFFGEGSRLTVL.